These 31 T cell receptor beta chains share one sample of origin, sequenced in a study of glioma-infiltrating T cells. The iRepertoire nested amplicon-rescue multiplex PCR amplified TCR alpha and beta CDR3s from RNA. TCRdb processed the multiplex PCR reads anew with MiXCR; each CDR3 protein has one entry. The table shows approximately 190,000 distinct CDR3 sequences, with over 25% occurring only once. Sequencing was done on a sample of glioma tissue, nonneoplastic brain tissue, or PBMCs (not recorded which). The receptors were sampled from a human donor with low-grade glioma or glioblastoma, undergoing nonglioma brain surgery, or in good health (not recorded which).

Of note for this clonotype: It is likely a read error, because the conserved phenylalanine at the end of the CDR3 is missing. The chain combines TRBV29-1 with TRBJ2-7; 9 positions match TRBD1. V lost 6 bases, J lost 4 bases, and 4 bases stayed unmatched. This CDR3 is built from 12 residues. Germline V gene data show CDR1 as SQVTM and CDR2 as ANQGSEA. CDR3 DNA sequence: TGCAGCGTGGGACAGGGCTCATACGAGCAGTACTAC. Its translation: CSVGQGSYEQYY.

This clonotype was seen at least ten times. The chain joins TRBV20-1 to TRBJ2-3; TRBD2 matches at 9 bases. The V segment lost 1 base and the J segment 2 bases; nucleotides outside the gene matches: 4. Per germline, CDR1 DFQATT and CDR2 SNEGSKA (reference sequence). CDR3 length: 15 residues. The CDR3 DNA reads as TGCAGTGCTAGAGCCCGACTAGCGGACACAGATACGCAGTATTTT. As protein: CSARARLADTDTQYF.

This clonotype was observed a handful of times. The chain employs TRBV7-9 and TRBJ2-3, with D possibly being TRBD1 (9 bases). This CDR3 region has 21 residues. Germline assignment: CDR1 SEHNR and CDR2 FQNEAQ (reference sequence). Deletions cut 4 bases from V and 4 bases from J, with 33 bases between. The CDR3 region is CASSSETGQGSFAGGPDTQYF. CDR3 in DNA: TGTGCCAGCAGCTCGGAGACGGGACAGGGTTCCTTTGCGGGAGGACCAGATACGCAGTATTTT. The entire variable domain, with the rest obtained from reference TRBV7-9 and TRBJ2-3, is as follows: DTGVSQNPRHKITKRGQNVTFRCDPISEHNRLYWYRQTLGQGPEFLTYFQNEAQLEKSRLLSDRFSAERPKGSFSTLEIQRTEQGDSAMYLCASSSETGQGSFAGGPDTQYFGPGTRLTVL.

This chain links TRBV25-1 with TRBJ2-3; TRBD2 aligns across 13 bases. V shed 1 base, J shed 3 bases, and the junction held 1 base outside the gene matches. CDR3 length: 16 residues. Looked up from germline, CDR1 is MGHDK and CDR2 is SYGVNS. CDR3 amino acids: CASSELTSGRTDTQYF. CDR3 bases: TGTGCCAGCAGTGAATTGACTAGCGGGAGGACAGATACGCAGTATTTT.

This clonotype turned up a few times. The rearrangement joins TRBV13 to TRBJ2-1, with no clear D. The CDR3 is 13 amino acids. The V and J ends lost 2 bases and 6 bases respectively, with 8 bases between them. Germline CDR1 reads PRHDT; CDR2 reads FYEKMQ (reference sequence). CDR3 nucleotide sequence: TGTGCCAGCAGCTTATTCGGGCCCAATGAGCAGTTCTTC. It codes for CASSLFGPNEQFF.

This sequence joins TRBV14 and TRBJ2-3, with TRBD2 matching over 10 bases. With 0 bases clipped from V and 0 bases from J, the junction kept 9 bases outside the gene matches. The CDR3 runs 19 residues. CDR1 and CDR2 from the germline V gene are SGHDN and FVKESK. In DNA, the CDR3 is TGTGCCAGCAGCCAAGACCCGATTGTAGCGGGAGGCAGCACAGATACGCAGTATTTT. It specifies CASSQDPIVAGGSTDTQYF. Using reference TRBV14 and TRBJ2-3 for the parts outside the CDR3, the full variable domain is EAGVTQFPSHSVIEKGQTVTLRCDPISGHDNLYWYRRVMGKEIKFLLHFVKESKQDESGMPNNRFLAERTGGTYSTLKVQPAELEDSGVYFCASSQDPIVAGGSTDTQYFGPGTRLTVL.

The table lists this clonotype with many counts. The gene calls are TRBV7-2 and TRBJ2-5; no clear D gene. V shed 7 bases and J shed 1 base, with 13 bases lying between them. Germline V gives CDR1 SGHTA, CDR2 FQGNSA. The CDR3 extends over 14 amino acids. The CDR3 nucleotides read TGTGCCAGCAAACAAACGACTGTCCAAGAGACCCAGTACTTC. Its translation is CASKQTTVQETQYF.

This clonotype has a count of ten or more. The J gene is TRBJ2-1, the V gene TRBV15; 8 bases fit TRBD2. In germline, CDR1 is LNHNV, CDR2 YYDKDF (reference sequence). J was trimmed by 3 bases and V by 4 bases; bases with no gene match: 8. This CDR3 is built from 16 residues. CDR3 protein: CATSTPGGWYYNEQFF. CDR3 coding DNA: TGTGCCACCAGCACCCCGGGAGGGTGGTACTACAATGAGCAGTTCTTC.

The chain uses TRBV28 and TRBJ2-5; D not resolved. Germline V gives CDR1 MDHEN, CDR2 SYDVKM. This CDR3 region has 14 residues. The CDR3 DNA sequence: TGTTCCATCAGTTCCCGACTCCGCCAAGATACACAGTACTTC. Translated, it gives CSISSRLRQDTQYF.

CDR3 sequence (DNA): TGCAGCGTTGGGGCGCGTGGGTGGGAGACCCAGTACTTC. As protein: CSVGARGWETQYF. This chain links TRBV29-1 with TRBJ2-5; D unclear. The V end lost 4 bases, the J end lost 5 bases, and 14 bases lay between the germline ends. Germline-derived CDR1 and CDR2 are SQVTM and ANQGSEA. This CDR3 is built from 13 residues.

This chain uses TRBV11-3 with TRBJ2-2; D is perhaps TRBD1 (6 bases). The CDR3 runs to 15 residues. Germline V lookup: CDR1 SGHNT, CDR2 YENEEA. V lost 0 bases to trimming and J lost 7 bases, with 12 bases between them. CDR3 sequence: CASSLDRTVDGELFF. CDR3 nucleotides: TGTGCCAGCAGCTTAGATCGGACAGTCGACGGGGAGCTGTTTTTT.

This clonotype occurred a few times. The rearrangement joins TRBV5-4 to TRBJ2-7; TRBD2 agrees at 10 bases. The trim removed 0 bases at V and 5 bases at J, leaving 5 bases unmatched. From germline, CDR1 is SGHNT and CDR2 YYREEE (reference sequence). This CDR3 contains 15 residues. The CDR3 nucleotides are TGTGCCAGCAGCTTGGCCCCTAGCGGGAGCCACGAGCAGTACTTC. Translating gives CASSLAPSGSHEQYF.

V usage is TRBV9 and J usage is TRBJ2-3; D is ambiguous. Germline CDR1 and CDR2: SGDLS and YYNGEE. CDR3 length: 14 residues. Trimming left V 0 bases short and J 3 bases short, with 8 bases between. The CDR3 DNA follows: TGTGCCAGCAGCGTAGATGAAGCAACAGATACGCAGTATTTT. This codes for CASSVDEATDTQYF.

Concerning this clonotype: At one of its ends the junction is not consistent with the germline gene, which may arise from a read error. This chain joins TRBV6-2 or TRBV6-3 and TRBJ1-5; D not resolved. The CDR3 has 16 residues. CDR1 MNHEY and CDR2 SVGEGT come from the germline V gene. The CDR3 loop reads CASSYSGRYSTQPQHF. The DNA of the CDR3 is TGTGCAAGCAGTTACTCGGGCCGCTATAGCACTCAGCCGCAGCATTTT.

The V call is TRBV30, the J call TRBJ1-1; D uncertain. The length of the CDR3 is 12 residues. V was cut by 1 base and J by 5 bases, with 8 bases left in between. From germline, CDR1 is GTSNPN and CDR2 SVGIG (reference sequence). CDR3 DNA sequence: TGTGCCTGGAGTGCGACGTCGACTGAAGCTTTCTTT. Translating it yields CAWSATSTEAFF.

The rearrangement uses TRBV6-1 and TRBJ1-2; 7 bases map to TRBD1. There are 13 residues in the CDR3. Germline CDR1 reads MNHNS; CDR2 reads SASEGT. V gave up 11 bases and J gave up 4 bases; unmatched junction bases: 10. The CDR3 nucleotides read TGTGCCGGCACCTTTGGGACAGTCTATGGCTACACCTTC. Translating gives CAGTFGTVYGYTF.

This clonotype was picked up many times. The chain combines TRBV12-5 with TRBJ2-3, with 9 bases identical to TRBD1. The ends lost 4 bases at V and 6 bases at J; junction bases unmatched: 5. The CDR3 extends over 14 amino acids. Germline V gene sequence: CDR1 LGHNT, CDR2 FRNRAP. The CDR3 nucleotides are TGTGCTAGTGGTTCCGGACAGGGGTTGGATACGCAGTATTTT. The encoded protein is CASGSGQGLDTQYF.

Worth noting for this clonotype: A much larger clone sits a single nucleotide away, making a read error possible. In DNA form, the CDR3 reads TGTGCCACCAGTGATTTGTCTGGCGCCAGGGACACTAGCAGAGATACGCAGTATTTT. As protein: CATSDLSGARDTSRDTQYF. This chain links TRBV24-1 with TRBJ2-3; TRBD1 or TRBD2 may be the D gene (6 bases each). In germline, CDR1 is KGHDR, CDR2 SFDVKD. This CDR3 has 19 residues.

To note about this clonotype: A read error may be the cause here, since a much bigger clone is one base away. The chain links TRBV29-1 to TRBJ2-1, with a possible D match to TRBD2 (5 bases). The length of the CDR3 is 13 residues. The germline V gene encodes CDR1 SQVTM and CDR2 ANQGSEA. The CDR3 bases are TGCGGCGTTGAACGGACTGCCTACAATGAGCAGTTCTTC. Amino acid sequence: CGVERTAYNEQFF.

This clonotype was picked up a small number of times. The chain recombines TRBV7-9 with TRBJ2-5; 15 nucleotides align to TRBD2. The CDR3 is made up of 18 amino acids. The V gene's germline CDR1 is SEHNR and CDR2 FQNEAQ (reference sequence). The trim removed 1 base at V and 2 bases at J, leaving 5 bases unmatched. CDR3 residues: CASSLGWTSGREQETQYF. The CDR3 coding sequence is TGTGCCAGCAGCTTAGGATGGACTAGCGGGAGGGAACAAGAGACCCAGTACTTC. The variable domain in full, completed from reference TRBV7-9 and TRBJ2-5, reads DTGVSQNPRHKITKRGQNVTFRCDPISEHNRLYWYRQTLGQGPEFLTYFQNEAQLEKSRLLSDRFSAERPKGSFSTLEIQRTEQGDSAMYLCASSLGWTSGREQETQYFGPGTRLLVL.

This clonotype has a single count. This chain uses TRBV6-5 with TRBJ2-1, with 8 bases aligning to TRBD2. Germline CDR1 MNHEY, CDR2 SVGAGI. The V and J ends lost 5 bases and 8 bases, in that order; junction bases with no gene match: 17. The CDR3 is made up of 17 amino acids. CDR3 sequence: CASSPTGTRGSIDEQFF. CDR3 sequence (DNA): TGTGCCAGCAGTCCCACCGGGACTAGAGGGAGTATAGATGAGCAGTTCTTC.

This clonotype was detected many times. The J gene is TRBJ1-3, the V gene TRBV27, with TRBD1 matching 7 bases. The CDR3 spans 16 residues. V lost 3 bases to trimming and J lost 4 bases; unmatched junction nucleotides: 9. Per germline, CDR1 MNHEY and CDR2 SMNVEV (reference sequence). The CDR3: CASSFRGPGLGNTIYF. CDR3 sequence (DNA): TGTGCCAGCAGTTTTAGGGGGCCGGGGCTCGGAAACACCATATATTTT.

Concerning this clonotype itself: Since a much larger clone is just one base distant, this may be a read error. This chain uses TRBV6-1 with TRBJ2-5; weak D call: TRBD2 (6 bases). The CDR3 covers 16 residues. Germline V CDR1 and CDR2: MNHNS, SASEGT. CDR3 amino acids: CASSESSGLFKETQHF. The CDR3 nucleotides read TGTGCCAGCAGTGAATCCTCGGGACTTTTTAAAGAGACCCAGCACTTC.

This chain joins TRBV4-3 and TRBJ2-4; D is ambiguous. Trimming stripped 5 bases from V and 8 bases from J, with 16 bases between. The CDR3 has 14 amino acids. Germline CDR1 reads LGHNA; CDR2 reads YSLEER. Written as DNA, the CDR3 is TGCGCCAGCAGCGCCCGTCTGGGCCCGGACATTCAGTACTTC. Protein sequence: CASSARLGPDIQYF.

As for this clonotype: One junction end disagrees with the germline gene, perhaps due to a read error. The chain has TRBV19 and TRBJ2-5; weak D call: TRBD2 (6 bases). This CDR3 is built from 13 residues. Germline CDR1 is LNHDA and CDR2 is SQIVND (reference sequence). The CDR3 DNA reads TGTTCCAGTAGTCCGGCGGGACAAGAGACCCAGTACTTC. It translates to CSSSPAGQETQYF. Using reference TRBV19 and TRBJ2-5 for the parts outside the CDR3, the full variable domain is DGGITQSPKYLFRKEGQNVTLSCEQNLNHDAMYWYRQDPGQGLRLIYYSQIVNDFQKGDIAEGYSVSREKKESFPLTVTSAQKNPTAFYLCSSSPAGQETQYFGPGTRLLVL.

This clonotype has a count of ten or more. This chain uses TRBV7-8 with TRBJ2-3; TRBD2 is a possible D gene (5 bases). Deletions cut 6 bases from V and 1 base from J, with 8 bases between. Germline V lookup: CDR1 SGHVS, CDR2 FQNEAQ. This CDR3 is 13 amino acids long. CDR3 residues: CASRFSGTDTQYF. Written as DNA, the CDR3 is TGTGCCAGCAGGTTTAGCGGCACAGATACGCAGTATTTT.

J is TRBJ2-1 and V is TRBV5-1, with 9 positions matching TRBD2. This CDR3 spans 15 amino acids. The ends lost 1 base at V and 8 bases at J; junction bases unmatched: 7. Germline V lookup: CDR1 SGHRS, CDR2 YFSETQ. The CDR3, as DNA: TGCGCCAGCAGCTTGATAGGTAGCGGGAGCGATGAGCAGTTCTTC. Encoded protein: CASSLIGSGSDEQFF.

This clonotype was picked up many times. The chain combines TRBV20-1 with TRBJ2-5; D perhaps matches TRBD2 (6 bases). V was pared by 1 base and J by 3 bases, with 6 bases between. The CDR3 contains 12 residues. Germline lookup yields CDR1 DFQATT and CDR2 SNEGSKA (reference sequence). CDR3 coding DNA: TGCAGTGCTAGAGGCGGGGAAGAGACCCAGTACTTC. It yields the protein CSARGGEETQYF.

This clonotype was counted only a few times. The J gene is TRBJ1-4, the V gene TRBV10-3; D perhaps matches TRBD1 (5 bases). This CDR3 has 12 amino acids. Germline assignment: CDR1 ENHRY and CDR2 SYGVKD. The V end was cut by 8 bases, the J end by 4 bases, with 8 bases between. The CDR3 here is CAIRDVNEKLFF. CDR3 nucleotides: TGTGCCATCCGGGACGTTAATGAAAAACTGTTTTTT.

This clonotype was seen many times. The J gene is TRBJ2-1, the V gene TRBV6-2 or TRBV6-3, with 7 bases that match TRBD1. Trimming at V came to 2 bases and at J to 1 base, leaving 8 bases not matched to a gene. The germline V gene encodes CDR1 MNHEY and CDR2 SVGEGT. The CDR3 has 17 residues. For the CDR3, the DNA is TGTGCCAGCAGTTACCCCGACAGGGCGAATTCCTACAATGAGCAGTTCTTC. Its protein product is CASSYPDRANSYNEQFF.

This CDR3 is CASSSPSRDRGTYEQYF. CDR3 in DNA: TGTGCCAGCAGTTCCCCTTCCCGGGACAGGGGAACCTACGAGCAGTACTTC. V and J are TRBV6-2 or TRBV6-3 and TRBJ2-7; TRBD1 aligns across 10 bases. Germline CDR1 reads MNHEY; CDR2 reads SVGEGT. The CDR3 covers 17 residues. V lost 4 bases, J lost 2 bases, and 11 bases stayed unmatched.